This entry lists 2 T cell receptor beta chains sequenced from one sample in a study of blood T cell repertoires in COVID-19. Profiled with immunoSEQ multiplex PCR; TCRdb holds only in-frame clones, not every one. The sample has over 200,000 clones; 88% are singletons. Sample: peripheral blood. These receptors all stem from a woman in her fifties or sixties with acute or convalescent COVID-19.

The V gene is TRBV5-4, the J gene TRBJ1-2, with 7 bases lining up with TRBD1. The CDR3 consists of 12 residues. In germline, CDR1 is SGHNT, CDR2 YYREEE (reference sequence). Trimming cost V 4 bases and J 13 bases; bases outside gene matches: 10. CDR3 sequence reads: CASSVTGTAGTF. In DNA form, the CDR3 reads TGTGCCAGCAGCGTTACCGGGACAGCAGGCACCTTC.

The J gene is TRBJ2-2, the V gene TRBV7-6; 7 bases fit TRBD2. CDR3 size: 16 residues. CDR1 and CDR2 (germline): SGHVS, FNYEAQ. V lost 5 bases and J lost 7; bases outside the gene matches: 13. CDR3 coding DNA: TGTGCCAGCAGCCCCGAAGGACTAGTAGGCATCGGGGAGCTGTTTTTT. It specifies CASSPEGLVGIGELFF.